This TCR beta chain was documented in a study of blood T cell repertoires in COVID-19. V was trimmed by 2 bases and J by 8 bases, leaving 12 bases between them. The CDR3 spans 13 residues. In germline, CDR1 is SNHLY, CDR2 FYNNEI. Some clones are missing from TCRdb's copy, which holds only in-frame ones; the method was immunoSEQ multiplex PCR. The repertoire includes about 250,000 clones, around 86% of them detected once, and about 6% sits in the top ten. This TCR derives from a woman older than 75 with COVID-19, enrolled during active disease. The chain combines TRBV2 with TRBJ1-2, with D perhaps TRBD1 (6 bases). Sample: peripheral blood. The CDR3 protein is CASSETGIAGYTF. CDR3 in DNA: TGTGCCAGCAGTGAAACAGGGATAGCCGGCTACACCTTC.